This T cell receptor beta chain was found in a study of blood T cells in healthy people across ages. Notes on the study in general: The diversity estimates, figures obtained from one million T cells, were considered underestimates.

Combining a sample-barcoded 5' primer with a J-beta primer mix, a second PCR ran for about 6 to 12 cycles. From the 5' RACE reads, TCRdb called clonotypes with MiXCR, one entry per CDR3 protein. The sample contains more than 1,000,000 distinct CDR3 sequences, 25% of which appear only once. This clonotype was detected only a few times. Its antigen is currently unknown. Germline V gives CDR1 DFQATT, CDR2 SNEGSKA (reference sequence). With V trimmed by 7 bases and J by 8 bases, 11 bases remained unmatched. CDR3 length: 14 amino acids. Each individual donor underwent a draw of about 9.9 milliliters of peripheral blood. The same sample was also studied in work on T cells of mothers and their children.

Sample: blood. The rearrangement links TRBV20-1 to TRBJ2-1, with 10 bases lining up with TRBD2. The sequence was collected from a girl aged 2 to 10 in good health. For the CDR3, the DNA is TGCAGTGTTGATGCCAGCGGGAGGGTCGATGAGCAGTTCTTC. This translates into CSVDASGRVDEQFF.